This TCR beta chain came from a study of Graves' ophthalmopathy and Graves' hyperthyroidism. Study summary: Peripheral blood sampling occurred at initial diagnosis, before any treatment.

The germline V gene has CDR1 LGHDT and CDR2 YNNKEL (reference sequence). The CDR3 is 16 amino acids. Trimming pared 3 bases from V and 3 bases from J, leaving 18 bases between. Transcripts of RNA were the source for amplifying TCR beta CDR3 regions. RT-PCR with HTBI primers came first, then second-round multiplex PCR. One entry per CDR3 protein, called by TCRdb with MiXCR from the multiplex PCR reads. The data show about 480,000 distinct CDR3 sequences, 14% seen once. This TCR came from a woman in her thirties with Graves' ophthalmopathy. V usage is TRBV3-1 and J usage is TRBJ2-7, with D perhaps TRBD1 or TRBD2 (5 bases each). Sample: blood. The CDR3 DNA reads TGTGCCAGCAGCCATCTTGGGACGGAACTCGTCTACGAGCAGTACTTC. Protein product: CASSHLGTELVYEQYF.